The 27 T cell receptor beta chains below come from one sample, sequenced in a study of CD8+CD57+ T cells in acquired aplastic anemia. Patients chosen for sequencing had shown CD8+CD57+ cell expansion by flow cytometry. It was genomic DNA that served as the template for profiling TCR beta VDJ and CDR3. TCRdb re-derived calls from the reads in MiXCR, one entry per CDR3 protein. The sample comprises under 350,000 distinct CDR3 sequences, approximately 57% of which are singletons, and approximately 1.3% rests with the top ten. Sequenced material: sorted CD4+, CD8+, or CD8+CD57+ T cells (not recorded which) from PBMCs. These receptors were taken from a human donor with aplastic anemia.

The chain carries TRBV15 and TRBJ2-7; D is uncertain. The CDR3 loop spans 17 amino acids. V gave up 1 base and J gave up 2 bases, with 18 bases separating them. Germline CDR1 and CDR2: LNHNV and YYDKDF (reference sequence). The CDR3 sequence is CATSRVGSGYGPYEQYF. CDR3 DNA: TGTGCCACCAGCAGAGTTGGCTCCGGATATGGACCCTACGAGCAGTACTTC.

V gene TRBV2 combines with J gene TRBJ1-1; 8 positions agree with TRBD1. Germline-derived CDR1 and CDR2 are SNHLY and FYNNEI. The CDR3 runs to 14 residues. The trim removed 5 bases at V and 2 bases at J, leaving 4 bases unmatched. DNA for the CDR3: TGTGCCAGCAGTCACAGGGGGTATAACACTGAAGCTTTCTTT. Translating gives CASSHRGYNTEAFF.

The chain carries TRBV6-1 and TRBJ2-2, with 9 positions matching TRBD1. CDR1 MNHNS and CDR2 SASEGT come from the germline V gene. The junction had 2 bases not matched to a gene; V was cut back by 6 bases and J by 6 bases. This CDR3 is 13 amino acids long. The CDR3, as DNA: TGTGCCAGCAGGAGGACAGGGGCCGGGGAGCTGTTTTTT. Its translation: CASRRTGAGELFF.

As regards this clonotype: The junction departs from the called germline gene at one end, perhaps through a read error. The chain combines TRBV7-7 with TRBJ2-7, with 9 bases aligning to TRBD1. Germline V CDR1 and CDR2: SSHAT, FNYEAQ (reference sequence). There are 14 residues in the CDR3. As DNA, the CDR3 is TGTGCTAGCAGCCCGACAGGGGGTCCCTACGAGCAGTACTTC. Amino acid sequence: CASSPTGGPYEQYF.

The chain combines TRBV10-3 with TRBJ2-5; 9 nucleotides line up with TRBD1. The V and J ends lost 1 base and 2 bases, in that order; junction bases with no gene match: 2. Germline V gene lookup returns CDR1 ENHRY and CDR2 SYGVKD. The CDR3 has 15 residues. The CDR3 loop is CAISELTGGQETQYF. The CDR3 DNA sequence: TGTGCCATCAGTGAGTTGACAGGGGGGCAAGAGACCCAGTACTTC.

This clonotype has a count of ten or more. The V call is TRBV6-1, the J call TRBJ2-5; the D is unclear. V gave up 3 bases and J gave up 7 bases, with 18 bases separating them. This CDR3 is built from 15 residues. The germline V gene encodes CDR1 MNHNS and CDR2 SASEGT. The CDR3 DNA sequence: TGTGCCAGCAGTGAGTCATCAGGATTTAAAGGGACCCAGTACTTC. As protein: CASSESSGFKGTQYF.

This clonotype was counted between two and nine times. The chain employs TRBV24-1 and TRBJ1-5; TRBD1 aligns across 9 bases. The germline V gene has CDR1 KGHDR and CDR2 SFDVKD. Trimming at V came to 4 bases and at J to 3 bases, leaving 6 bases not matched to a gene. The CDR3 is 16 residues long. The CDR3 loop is CATSDTGQGNNQPQHF. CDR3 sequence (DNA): TGTGCCACCAGTGACACCGGACAGGGGAACAATCAGCCCCAGCATTTT.

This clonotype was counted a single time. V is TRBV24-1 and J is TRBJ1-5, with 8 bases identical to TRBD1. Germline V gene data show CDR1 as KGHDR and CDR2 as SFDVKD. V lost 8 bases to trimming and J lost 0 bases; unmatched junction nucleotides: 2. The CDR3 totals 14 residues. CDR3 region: CATKTGASNQPQHF. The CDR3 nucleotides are TGTGCCACCAAGACAGGGGCTAGCAATCAGCCCCAGCATTTT.

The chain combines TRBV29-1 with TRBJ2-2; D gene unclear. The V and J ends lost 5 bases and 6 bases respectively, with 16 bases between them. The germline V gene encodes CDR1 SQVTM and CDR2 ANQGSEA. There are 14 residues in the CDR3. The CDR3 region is CSVFSVWPPGELFF. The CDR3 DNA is TGCAGCGTTTTTTCGGTATGGCCCCCCGGGGAGCTGTTTTTT.

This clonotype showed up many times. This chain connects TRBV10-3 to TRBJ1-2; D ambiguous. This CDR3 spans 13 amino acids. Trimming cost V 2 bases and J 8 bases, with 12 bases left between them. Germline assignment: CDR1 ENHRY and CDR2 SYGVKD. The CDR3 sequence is CAISEKELDGYTF. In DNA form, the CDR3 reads TGTGCCATCAGTGAGAAAGAATTGGACGGCTACACCTTC.

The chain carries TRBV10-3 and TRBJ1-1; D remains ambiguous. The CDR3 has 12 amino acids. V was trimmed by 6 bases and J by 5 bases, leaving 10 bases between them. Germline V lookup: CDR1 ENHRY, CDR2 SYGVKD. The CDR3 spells CAIRLGETEAFF. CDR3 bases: TGTGCCATCAGACTAGGTGAAACTGAAGCTTTCTTT.

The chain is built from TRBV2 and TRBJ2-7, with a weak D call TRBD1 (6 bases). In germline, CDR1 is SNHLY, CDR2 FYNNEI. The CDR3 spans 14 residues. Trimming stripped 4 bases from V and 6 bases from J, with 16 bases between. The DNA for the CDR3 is TGTGCCAGCAGTGTAAACAGGGTAGACCTCGAGCAGTACTTC. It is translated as CASSVNRVDLEQYF.

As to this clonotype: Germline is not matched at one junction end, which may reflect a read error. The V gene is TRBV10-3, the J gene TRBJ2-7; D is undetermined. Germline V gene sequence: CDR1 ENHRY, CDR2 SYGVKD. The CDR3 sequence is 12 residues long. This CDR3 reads CATSDGHYEQYF. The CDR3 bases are TGTGCCACCAGTGACGGGCATTACGAGCAGTACTTC.

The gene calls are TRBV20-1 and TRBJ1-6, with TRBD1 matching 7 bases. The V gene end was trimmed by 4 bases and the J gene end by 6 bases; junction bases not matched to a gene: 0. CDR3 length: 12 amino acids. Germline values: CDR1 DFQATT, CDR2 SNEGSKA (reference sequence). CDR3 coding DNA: TGCAGTGCTACAGGGGGTAATTCACCCCTCCACTTT. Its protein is CSATGGNSPLHF.

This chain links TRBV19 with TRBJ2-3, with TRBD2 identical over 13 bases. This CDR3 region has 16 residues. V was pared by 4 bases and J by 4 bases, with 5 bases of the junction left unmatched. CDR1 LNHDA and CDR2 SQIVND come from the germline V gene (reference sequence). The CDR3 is CASSTWTSGSPDTQYF. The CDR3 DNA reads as TGTGCCAGTAGTACTTGGACTAGCGGGAGTCCAGATACGCAGTATTTT.

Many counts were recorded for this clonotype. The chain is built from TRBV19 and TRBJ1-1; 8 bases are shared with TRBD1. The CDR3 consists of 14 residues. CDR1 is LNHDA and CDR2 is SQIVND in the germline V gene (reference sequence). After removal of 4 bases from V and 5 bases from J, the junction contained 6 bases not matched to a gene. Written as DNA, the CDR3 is TGTGCCAGTAGTACAGCAGGGGGCAGGACTGAAGCTTTCTTT. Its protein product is CASSTAGGRTEAFF.

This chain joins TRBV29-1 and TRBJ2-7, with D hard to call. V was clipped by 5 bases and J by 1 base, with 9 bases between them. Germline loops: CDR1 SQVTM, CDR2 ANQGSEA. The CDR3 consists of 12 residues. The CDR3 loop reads CSVSGNSYEQYF. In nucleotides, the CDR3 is TGCAGCGTTTCGGGTAATTCCTACGAGCAGTACTTC.

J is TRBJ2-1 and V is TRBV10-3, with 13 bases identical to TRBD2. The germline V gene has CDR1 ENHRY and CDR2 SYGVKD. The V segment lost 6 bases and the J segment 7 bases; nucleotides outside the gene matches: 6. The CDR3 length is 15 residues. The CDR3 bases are TGTGCCATCAGGACAGGGACTAGCGGGACGAATGAGCAGTTCTTC. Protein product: CAIRTGTSGTNEQFF.

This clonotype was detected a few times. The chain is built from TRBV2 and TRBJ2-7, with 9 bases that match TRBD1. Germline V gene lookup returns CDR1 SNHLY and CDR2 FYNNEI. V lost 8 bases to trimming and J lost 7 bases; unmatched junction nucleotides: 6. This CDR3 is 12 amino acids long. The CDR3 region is CASETGGWEQYF. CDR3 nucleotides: TGTGCCAGCGAGACAGGGGGTTGGGAGCAGTACTTC.

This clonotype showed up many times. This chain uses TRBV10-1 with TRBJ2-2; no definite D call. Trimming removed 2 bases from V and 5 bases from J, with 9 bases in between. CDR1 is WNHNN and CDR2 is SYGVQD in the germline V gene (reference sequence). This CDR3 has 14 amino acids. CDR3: CASSELGFTGELFF. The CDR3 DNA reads TGCGCCAGCAGTGAGCTAGGATTTACCGGGGAGCTGTTTTTT.

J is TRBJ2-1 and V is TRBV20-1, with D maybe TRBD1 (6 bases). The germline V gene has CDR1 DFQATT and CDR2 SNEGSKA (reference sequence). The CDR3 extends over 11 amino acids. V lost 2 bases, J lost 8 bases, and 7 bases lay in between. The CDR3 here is CSARRGYEQFF. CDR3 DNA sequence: TGCAGTGCTAGAAGGGGGTATGAGCAGTTCTTC.

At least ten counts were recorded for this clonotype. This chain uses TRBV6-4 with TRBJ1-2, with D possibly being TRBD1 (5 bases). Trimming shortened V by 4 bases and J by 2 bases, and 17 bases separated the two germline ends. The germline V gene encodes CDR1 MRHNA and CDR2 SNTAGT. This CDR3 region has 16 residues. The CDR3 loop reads CASSASWSDSNYGYTF. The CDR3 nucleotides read TGTGCCAGCAGTGCGAGTTGGTCCGACAGCAACTATGGCTACACCTTC.

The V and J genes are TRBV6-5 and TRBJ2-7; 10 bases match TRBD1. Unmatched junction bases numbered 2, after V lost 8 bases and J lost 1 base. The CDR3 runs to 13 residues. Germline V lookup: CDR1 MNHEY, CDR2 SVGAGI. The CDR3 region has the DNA TGTGCCAGCCGGACAGGGGGGTCCTACGAGCAGTACTTC. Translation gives CASRTGGSYEQYF.

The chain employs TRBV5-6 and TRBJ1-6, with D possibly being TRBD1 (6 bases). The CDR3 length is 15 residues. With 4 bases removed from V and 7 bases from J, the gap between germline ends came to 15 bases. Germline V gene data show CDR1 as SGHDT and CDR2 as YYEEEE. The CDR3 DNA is TGTGCCAGCAGCGGGGGCGGGGGCTGGAATTCACCCCTCCACTTT. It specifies CASSGGGGWNSPLHF.

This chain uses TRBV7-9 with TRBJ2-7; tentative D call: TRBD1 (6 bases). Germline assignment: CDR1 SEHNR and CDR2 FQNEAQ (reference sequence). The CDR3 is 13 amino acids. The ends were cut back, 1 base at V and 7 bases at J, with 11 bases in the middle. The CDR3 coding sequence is TGTGCCAGCAGCTTAGAAGGGCAGGGGGAGCAGTACTTC. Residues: CASSLEGQGEQYF.

CDR3: CSARRQGEEYF. DNA for the CDR3: TGCAGTGCTAGAAGACAGGGGGAAGAGTACTTC. This sequence joins TRBV20-1 and TRBJ2-7; 9 nucleotides line up with TRBD1. The CDR3 runs 11 residues. J gave up 11 bases and V 2 bases, and 4 bases lay outside the gene matches. Germline loops: CDR1 DFQATT, CDR2 SNEGSKA (reference sequence).

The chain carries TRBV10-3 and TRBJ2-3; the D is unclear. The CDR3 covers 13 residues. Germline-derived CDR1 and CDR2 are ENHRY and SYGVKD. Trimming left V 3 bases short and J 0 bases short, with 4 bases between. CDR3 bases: TGTGCCATCAGTGATTCCAGCACAGATACGCAGTATTTT. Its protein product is CAISDSSTDTQYF.